Listed here are 9 T cell receptor beta chains from one sample, sequenced in a study of cytomegalovirus exposure and HLA in healthy donors. Primers for the PCR totalled 60 Vbeta and 13 Jbeta. Sequenced by immunoSEQ multiplex PCR; TCRdb stores in-frame clones only, minus some. Altogether about 200,000 clones are present, over 75% being singletons, with the ten largest covering less than 2.5%. The material sequenced was PBMCs. Source of these receptors: a woman between 50 and 59 years old in good health and CMV-seronegative.

The gene calls are TRBV28 and TRBJ2-1; 8 bases match TRBD1. Germline V CDR1 and CDR2: MDHEN, SYDVKM. Trimming took 3 bases from V and 9 from J; bases not matched to a gene: 7. This CDR3 spans 14 amino acids. The CDR3 bases are TGTGCCAGCAGTTTCGGGCAGGGGGCCGGTGAGCAGTTCTTC. Its translation: CASSFGQGAGEQFF.

V usage is TRBV27 and J usage is TRBJ2-5; TRBD2 matches at 11 bases. The germline V gene encodes CDR1 MNHEY and CDR2 SMNVEV (reference sequence). The CDR3 is 16 residues long. The J segment lost 5 bases and the V segment lost 1 base, leaving 6 bases of the junction unmatched. This CDR3 is CASSLLVAGGPETQYF. CDR3 nucleotides: TGTGCCAGCAGTTTATTGGTAGCGGGAGGGCCGGAGACCCAGTACTTC.

The chain links TRBV15 to TRBJ2-1, with TRBD1 as a possible D gene (5 bases). V was cut by 0 bases and J by 5 bases, with 14 bases left in between. CDR3 length equals 16 residues. CDR1 LNHNV and CDR2 YYDKDF come from the germline V gene (reference sequence). The CDR3 protein is CATSRDGARRDNEQFF. The CDR3 DNA reads TGTGCCACCAGCAGAGATGGGGCGCGGAGAGACAATGAGCAGTTCTTC.

The CDR3 here is CSVEHYPYGYTF. The CDR3 DNA follows: TGCAGCGTTGAACACTACCCCTATGGCTACACCTTC. The chain employs TRBV29-1 and TRBJ1-2; D not certain. V lost 2 bases and J 4 bases, leaving 8 bases between the germline ends. CDR3 length: 12 amino acids. Per germline, CDR1 SQVTM and CDR2 ANQGSEA.

This sequence joins TRBV18 and TRBJ1-1, with D unclear. CDR1 and CDR2 from the germline V gene are KGHSH and LQKENI. The CDR3 loop spans 13 amino acids. V lost 2 bases, J lost 1 base, and 5 bases lay in between. The CDR3 spells CASSPAGNTEAFF. CDR3 coding DNA: TGTGCCAGCTCACCAGCAGGGAACACTGAAGCTTTCTTT.

The table lists this clone with a count of one. The CDR3 loop is CASSPGTGTLNTEAFF. The DNA for the CDR3 is TGCGCCAGCAGCCCCGGGACAGGGACCTTGAACACTGAAGCTTTCTTT. The chain uses TRBV5-1 and TRBJ1-1, with 9 nucleotides matching TRBD1. The CDR3 sequence is 16 residues long. Trimming took 4 bases from V and 0 from J; bases not matched to a gene: 7. Germline lookup yields CDR1 SGHRS and CDR2 YFSETQ.

V and J are TRBV5-4 and TRBJ2-7; 10 bases agree with TRBD2. V trimming: 4 bases; J trimming: 0 bases; junction bases outside the gene matches: 10. CDR1 and CDR2 from the germline V gene are SGHNT and YYREEE (reference sequence). CDR3 length: 17 residues. The CDR3 nucleotides are TGTGCCAGCAGCCTCCTTCAGTTAGCGGGAGGCTCCTACGAGCAGTACTTC. This encodes CASSLLQLAGGSYEQYF.

The V and J genes are TRBV28 and TRBJ2-2; the D is unclear. The germline V gene encodes CDR1 MDHEN and CDR2 SYDVKM. The CDR3 runs 13 residues. Trimming removed 6 bases from V and 6 bases from J, with 11 bases in between. In nucleotides, the CDR3 is TGTGCCAGCAGCGTCTTATTCCCCGGGGAGCTGTTTTTT. Translation gives CASSVLFPGELFF. Combining the CDR3 with reference TRBV28 and TRBJ2-2 gives the whole variable domain DVKVTQSSRYLVKRTGEKVFLECVQDMDHENMFWYRQDPGLGLRLIYFSYDVKMKEKGDIPEGYSVSREKKERFSLILESASTNQTSMYLCASSVLFPGELFFGEGSRLTVL.

The chain combines TRBV6-1 with TRBJ1-5, with 10 bases aligning to TRBD1. CDR1 MNHNS and CDR2 SASEGT come from the germline V gene. V lost 6 bases, J lost 7 bases, and 6 bases stayed unmatched. The CDR3 runs 14 residues. CDR3 DNA: TGTGCCAGCAGCTCGACAGGGGGCGGCCAGCCCCAGCATTTT. Protein sequence: CASSSTGGGQPQHF.